This T cell receptor beta chain was recorded in a study of shared clonotypes between healthy human individuals (dated by TCRdb to 2019 to 2021). Notes on the research overall: A couple of women and a few men aged 18 to 49 years were included in the cohort. For each donor, CD4 naive and CD4 memory were each run on three plates, CD8 naive on two plates, and CD8 memory on one plate. To estimate repertoire size and how much clonotype sharing occurs between individuals, the study deeply sequenced the blood TCR repertoires of a handful of healthy adults. Different laboratories and diverse techniques were used to prepare libraries and sequence TCR repertoires, to increase sequencing depth and limit assay-specific biases. Each donor's leukapheresis produced roughly between roughly 0.94 and 9.5 billion PBMCs.

The CDR3 sequence holds 14 residues, the cysteine and phenylalanine included. Here the CDR3 DNA is all that survives: 42 bases in frame from base 1. CDR1 MDHEN and CDR2 SYDVKM are derived from the germline V gene. Donors were healthy HIV-negative adults with no recently reported acute infections or vaccinations. All donors were Caucasian adults living in Nashville, Tennessee, USA. CD4+ T cells were enriched through magnetic negative selection, after which naive cells were positively selected on CD45RA and the remaining negative fraction served as the memory subset. After blood collection by leukapheresis, PBMCs were isolated using Ficoll-Histopaque density gradient centrifugation and then cryopreserved in the vapor phase of liquid nitrogen. Analytical flow cytometry was used to check the purity and quantity of each magnetically sorted T cell population. Genomic DNA was isolated from every sorted fraction and measured by UV absorbance on a Nanodrop 2000c.

TCR CDR3 regions were amplified from genomic DNA by multiplex PCR using the deep immunoSEQ assay. For each cell subset, the extracted genomic DNA was distributed evenly across all wells of several immunoSEQ 96-well plates, and each plate served as one replicate. Each replicate PCR for sorted subsets received 150 to 250 ng genomic DNA, equal to tens of thousands of T cell genomes. The purified libraries were quantified using a Qubit 3.0 fluorometer, sized with a Bioanalyzer 2100, and then quantified again using the KAPA Library Quantification kit. A separate single-read 150-cycle Illumina NextSeq 550 flow cell was used to sequence each immunoSEQ 96-well plate. Regarding the original processing steps: Because the immunoSEQ output included only junctional sequences and no quality scores, the filtering could not be the same as the filtering used for full-length reads. Sequences were annotated with PyIR, a Python wrapper for IgBLAST v1.9, and V/J genes and CDR3 were assigned using IMGT germline references. Any read was removed if the V/J assignment was weak (E-value above 1e-6), the CDR3 was missing, or the read contained stop codons, out-of-frame junctions, or ambiguous translated residues. V3J clonotypes were defined by identical inferred V gene, J gene, and CDR3 amino acid sequence. To compute the percentage overlap between repertoires, the number of shared unique clonotypes was divided by the size of the smaller repertoire. Richness of each repertoire was evaluated using RTK rarefaction, the Chao1 estimator, and Recon v2.1 estimates of unobserved clonotypes. OLGA was used to compute generation probabilities for all TCRbeta clonotypes that the gDNA method yielded from a few donors. TCRdb provides this immuneACCESS table in a form limited to in-frame rearrangements. Some clones are lacking; in checked studies, under half of them reflect an unresolved V gene, and why the rest are absent is not known. V, J and clone size reflect that table, while D and trimming were determined from the DNA. The sample includes roughly 520,000 clones, with about 96% observed a single time. About 0.06% of the sample is in the top ten clones.

About this clone: Which antigen it targets is not known. Nothing much larger sits one base from this clone, and base qualities are not available.

The paper's findings and limits, for the study overall: Only blood was sampled, and tissue TCR repertoires likely differ from those in blood. Because the study included only a small number of donors, the genetic and exposure-history diversity represented was limited. When four donors were compared, the shared fraction of clonotypes was about 5.5% for naive CD4, roughly 3.3% for naive CD8, 2.3% for memory CD4, and about 0.36% for memory CD8. Even with the large sequencing depth, rarefaction of the sorted-subset datasets indicated that sequencing was incomplete. Compared with non-shared clonotypes, clonotypes shared by all four sorted-subset donors had higher generation probabilities. Based on pairwise subsampling, the degree of clonotype sharing among donors was expected to be affected by sequencing depth. Estimated clonotype richness was generally larger for naive than for memory subsets.

The receptor was isolated from a young woman in good health. Sequenced input: naive CD4+ T cells sorted from blood. Sample cell subset or site, as interpreted from the label and publication: CD45RA+ positively selected. Recombination connected TRBV28 to TRBJ1-2; a weak D assignment points to TRBD1 (5 bases agree). The DNA sequence is as follows: TGTGCTTACGGCTCCCCCGGAGGGGCCTATGGCTACACCTTC. Its translation is CAYGSPGGAYGYTF.